This record covers a single T cell receptor (beta chain). What it binds is unknown. These data come from a study of T cell responses to AZD1222 COVID-19 vaccine. V dropped 3 bases and J dropped 2 bases, with 7 bases sitting between them. CDR3 length equals 14 residues. The V gene's germline CDR1 is PRHDT and CDR2 FYEKMQ (reference sequence). The repertoire was sequenced with immunoSEQ multiplex PCR; TCRdb's copy has only in-frame clones and lacks some. This sample has about 150,000 clones, with about 91% found just once. Study-level findings and limits: No repertoire was sampled before or during the peak T cell response, only after it. Donors were largely white British and mainly female; clonal diversity was possibly underestimated. Once two AZD1222 doses were given, Spike-specific TCR breadth and depth went up. At 160-218 and 743-854, vaccine-associated CD4 TCRs were dominant, and they spanned spike.

V is TRBV13 and J is TRBJ2-2; D is uncertain. This receptor was taken from an adult in good health. The material was peripheral blood, obtained on day 0 of AZD1222 vaccination. In DNA, the CDR3 is TGTGCCAGCAGCTTCGGTACCAACACCGGGGAGCTGTTTTTT. It codes for CASSFGTNTGELFF.